The next 2 T cell receptor beta chains were all read from a single sample in a study of cytomegalovirus exposure and HLA in healthy donors. PCR used 60 Vbeta primers and 13 Jbeta primers. The assay was immunoSEQ multiplex PCR, and TCRdb's table has in-frame clones only and misses some. The table records under 150,000 clones, 79% of them present only once. Source material: PBMCs. The source of these receptors is a man aged 18 to 35 in good health and CMV-seronegative.

This rearrangement joins TRBV18 to TRBJ2-1; 14 bases fit TRBD2. The V and J ends lost 4 bases and 8 bases, in that order; junction bases with no gene match: 1. This CDR3 spans 14 amino acids. The germline CDR1 and CDR2 sequences are KGHSH and LQKENI. Here the CDR3 reads CASSRLAGGDEQFF. The CDR3 DNA reads TGTGCCAGCTCACGACTAGCGGGAGGGGATGAGCAGTTCTTC.

The chain couples TRBV19 to TRBJ1-2; D gene unclear. There are 13 residues in the CDR3. V gave up 5 bases and J gave up 7 bases, with 14 bases separating them. The V gene's germline CDR1 is LNHDA and CDR2 SQIVND (reference sequence). The CDR3 spells CASSPQLTTGYTF. The CDR3 region has the DNA TGTGCCAGTAGTCCCCAGTTAACTACTGGCTACACCTTC.